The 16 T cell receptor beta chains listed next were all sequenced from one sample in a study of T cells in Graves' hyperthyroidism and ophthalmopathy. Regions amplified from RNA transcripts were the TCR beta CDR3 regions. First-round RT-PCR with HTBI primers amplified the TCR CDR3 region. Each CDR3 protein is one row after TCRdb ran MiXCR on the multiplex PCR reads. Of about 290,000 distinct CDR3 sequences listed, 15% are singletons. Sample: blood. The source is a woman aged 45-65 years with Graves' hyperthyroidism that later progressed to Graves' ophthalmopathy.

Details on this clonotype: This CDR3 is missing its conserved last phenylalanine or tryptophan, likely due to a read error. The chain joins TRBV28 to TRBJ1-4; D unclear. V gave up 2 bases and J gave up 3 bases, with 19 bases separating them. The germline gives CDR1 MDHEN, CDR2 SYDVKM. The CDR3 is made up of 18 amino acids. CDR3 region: CASSLITITNKANEKLFS. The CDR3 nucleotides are TGTGCCAGCAGTTTAATTACAATAACAAACAAGGCTAATGAAAAACTGTTTTCT.

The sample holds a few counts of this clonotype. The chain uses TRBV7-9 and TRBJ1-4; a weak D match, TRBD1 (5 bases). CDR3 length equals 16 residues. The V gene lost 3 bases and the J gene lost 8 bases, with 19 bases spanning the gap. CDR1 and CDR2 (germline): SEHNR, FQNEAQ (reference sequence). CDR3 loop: CASSLALGGRKEKLFF. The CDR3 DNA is TGTGCCAGCAGCTTGGCCCTGGGGGGAAGGAAAGAAAAACTGTTTTTT.

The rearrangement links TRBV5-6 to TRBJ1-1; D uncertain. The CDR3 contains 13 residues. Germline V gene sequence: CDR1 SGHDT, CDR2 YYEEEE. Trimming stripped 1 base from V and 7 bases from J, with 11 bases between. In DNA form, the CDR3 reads TGTGCCAGCAGCTTGACCGGGCCGAGTGAAGCTTTCTTT. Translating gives CASSLTGPSEAFF.

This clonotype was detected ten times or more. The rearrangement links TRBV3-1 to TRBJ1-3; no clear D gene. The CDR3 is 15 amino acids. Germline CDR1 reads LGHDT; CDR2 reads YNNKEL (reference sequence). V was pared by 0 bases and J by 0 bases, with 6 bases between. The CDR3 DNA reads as TGTGCCAGCAGCCAAGAAGCGGTCTCTGGAAACACCATATATTTT. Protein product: CASSQEAVSGNTIYF.

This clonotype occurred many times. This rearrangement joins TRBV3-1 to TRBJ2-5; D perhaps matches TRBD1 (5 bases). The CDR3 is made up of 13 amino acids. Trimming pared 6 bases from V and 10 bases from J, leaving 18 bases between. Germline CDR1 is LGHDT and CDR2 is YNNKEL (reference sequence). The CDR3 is CASSHDQGFYQYF. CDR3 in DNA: TGTGCCAGCAGTCACGACCAGGGATTTTACCAGTACTTC.

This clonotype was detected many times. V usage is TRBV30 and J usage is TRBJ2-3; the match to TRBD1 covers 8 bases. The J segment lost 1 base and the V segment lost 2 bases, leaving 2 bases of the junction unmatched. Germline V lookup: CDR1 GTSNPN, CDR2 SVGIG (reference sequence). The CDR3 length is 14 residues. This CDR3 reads CAWSPGGGTDTQYF. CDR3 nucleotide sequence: TGTGCCTGGAGTCCAGGGGGCGGCACAGATACGCAGTATTTT.

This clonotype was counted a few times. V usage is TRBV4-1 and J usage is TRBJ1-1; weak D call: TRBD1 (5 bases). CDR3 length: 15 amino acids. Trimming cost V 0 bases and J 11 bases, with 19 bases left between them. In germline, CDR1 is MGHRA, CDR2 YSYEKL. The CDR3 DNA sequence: TGCGCCAGCAGCCAAGATGCGATCGAGAAGGGGCAGGCTTTCTTT. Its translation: CASSQDAIEKGQAFF.

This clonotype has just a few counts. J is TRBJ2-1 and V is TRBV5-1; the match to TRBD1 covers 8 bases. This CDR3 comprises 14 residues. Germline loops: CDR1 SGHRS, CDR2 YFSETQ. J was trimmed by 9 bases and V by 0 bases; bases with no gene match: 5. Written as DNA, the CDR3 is TGCGCCAGCAGCTTGGGTGGACAGGGAACTGAGCAGTTCTTC. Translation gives CASSLGGQGTEQFF.

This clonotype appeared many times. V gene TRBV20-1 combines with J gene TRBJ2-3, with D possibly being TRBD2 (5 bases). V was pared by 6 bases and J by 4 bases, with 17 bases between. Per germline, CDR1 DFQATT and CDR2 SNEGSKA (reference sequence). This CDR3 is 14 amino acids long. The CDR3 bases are TGCAGTGCCCGCGGCCCCCTAGCCGCAGATACGCAGTATTTT. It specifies CSARGPLAADTQYF.

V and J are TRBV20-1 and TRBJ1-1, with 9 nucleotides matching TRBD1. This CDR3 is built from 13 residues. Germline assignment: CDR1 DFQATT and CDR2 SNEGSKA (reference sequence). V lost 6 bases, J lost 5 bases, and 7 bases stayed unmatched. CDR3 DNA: TGCAGTGCCCTGGACAGGGGCGCGACTGAAGCTTTCTTT. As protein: CSALDRGATEAFF.

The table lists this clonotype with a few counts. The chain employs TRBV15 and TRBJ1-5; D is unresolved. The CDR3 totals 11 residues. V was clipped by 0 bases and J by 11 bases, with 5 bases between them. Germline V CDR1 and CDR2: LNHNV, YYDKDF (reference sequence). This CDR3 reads CATSREGTQHF. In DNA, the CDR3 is TGTGCCACCAGCAGAGAGGGAACCCAGCATTTT.

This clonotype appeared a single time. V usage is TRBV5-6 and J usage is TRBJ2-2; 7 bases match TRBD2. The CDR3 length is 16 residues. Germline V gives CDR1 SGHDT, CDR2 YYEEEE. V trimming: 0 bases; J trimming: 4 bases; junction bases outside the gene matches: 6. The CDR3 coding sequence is TGTGCCAGCAGCTTGGTTGGGAGGGTAGCCACCGGGGAGCTGTTTTTT. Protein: CASSLVGRVATGELFF.

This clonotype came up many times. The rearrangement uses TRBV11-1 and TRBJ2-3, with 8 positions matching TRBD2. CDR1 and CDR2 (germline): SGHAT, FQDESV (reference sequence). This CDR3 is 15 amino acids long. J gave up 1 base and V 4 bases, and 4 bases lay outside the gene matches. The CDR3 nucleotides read TGTGCCAGCAGCTCCCAGACTAGCGGCACAGATACGCAGTATTTT. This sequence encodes CASSSQTSGTDTQYF.

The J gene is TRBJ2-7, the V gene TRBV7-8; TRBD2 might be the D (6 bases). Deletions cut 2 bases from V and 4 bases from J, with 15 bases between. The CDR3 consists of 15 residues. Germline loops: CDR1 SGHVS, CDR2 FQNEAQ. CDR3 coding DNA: TGTGCCAGCAGCTTATCCGGGACTGCTACTTACGAGCAGTACTTC. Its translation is CASSLSGTATYEQYF. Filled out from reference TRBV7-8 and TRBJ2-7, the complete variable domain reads GAGVSQSPRYKVAKRGQDVALRCDPISGHVSLFWYQQALGQGPEFLTYFQNEAQLDKSGLPSDRFFAERPEGSVSTLKIQRTQQEDSAVYLCASSLSGTATYEQYFGPGTRLTVT.

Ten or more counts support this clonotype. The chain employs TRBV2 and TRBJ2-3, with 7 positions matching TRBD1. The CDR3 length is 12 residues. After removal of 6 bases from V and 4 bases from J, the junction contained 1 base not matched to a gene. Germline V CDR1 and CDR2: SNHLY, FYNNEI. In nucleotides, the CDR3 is TGTGCCAGCAGGCAGGGGGCAGATACGCAGTATTTT. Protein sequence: CASRQGADTQYF.

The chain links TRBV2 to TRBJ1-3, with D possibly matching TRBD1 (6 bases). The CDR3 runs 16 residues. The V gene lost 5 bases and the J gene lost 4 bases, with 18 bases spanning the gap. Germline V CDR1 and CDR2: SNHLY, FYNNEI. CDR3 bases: TGTGCCAGCAGTTTAGAAGTTGGACAGACCGGAAACACCATATATTTT. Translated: CASSLEVGQTGNTIYF.